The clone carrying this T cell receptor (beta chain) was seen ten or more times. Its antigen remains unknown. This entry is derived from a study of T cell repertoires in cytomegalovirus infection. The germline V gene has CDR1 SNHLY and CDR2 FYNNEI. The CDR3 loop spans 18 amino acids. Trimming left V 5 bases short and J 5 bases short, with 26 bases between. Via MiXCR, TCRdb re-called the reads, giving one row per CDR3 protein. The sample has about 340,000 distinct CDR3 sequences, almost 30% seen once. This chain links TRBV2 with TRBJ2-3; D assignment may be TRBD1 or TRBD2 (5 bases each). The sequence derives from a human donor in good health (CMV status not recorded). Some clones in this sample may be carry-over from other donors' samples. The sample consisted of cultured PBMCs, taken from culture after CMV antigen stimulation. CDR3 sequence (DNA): TGTGCCAGCAGTTCTGTGGTCGACAGTTTCATGGGGGTAGATACGCAGTATTTT. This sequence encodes CASSSVVDSFMGVDTQYF.